The TCR beta chain described here comes from a study of shared clonotypes between healthy human individuals (dated by TCRdb to the early 2020s). Regarding the research as a whole: Three men and a couple of women, aged 18 to 49 years, made up the cohort. To estimate repertoire size and how much clonotypes are shared between individuals, the study performed deep sequencing of blood TCR repertoires from roughly five healthy adults. Each donor's leukapheresis produced roughly between roughly 0.85 and 10 billion PBMCs. Libraries were prepared and TCR repertoires were sequenced by different laboratories using diverse techniques, in order to increase sequencing depth and limit assay-specific biases. For each donor, CD4 naive and CD4 memory were each given three plates, CD8 naive was given two plates, and CD8 memory was given one plate. Points the paper makes about the study in general: Larger estimated clonotype richness was generally found for naive subsets than for memory subsets. Based on pairwise subsampling, the degree of clonotype sharing among donors was expected to be affected by sequencing depth. Sharing across several donors was observed for roughly 5.4% of naive CD4, over 3% of naive CD8, about 2.3% of memory CD4, and approximately 0.41% of memory CD8 clonotypes. Compared with non-shared clonotypes, clonotypes shared by all four sorted-subset donors had higher generation probabilities. The small number of donors limited the genetic and exposure-history diversity represented. Rarefaction of sorted-subset datasets indicated incomplete sequencing despite the large sequencing depth. Only blood was sampled, and tissue TCR repertoires likely differ from those in blood.

The CDR1 and CDR2 encoded by the germline V gene are SGHTA and FQGNSA. V and J lose 2 bases and 2 bases, and a span of 8 bases separates them. Counted from cysteine to phenylalanine, this CDR3 has 14 amino acids. This entry keeps only the CDR3 DNA: 42 bases, framed from base 1. Donors were healthy HIV-negative adults with no recently reported acute infections or vaccinations. Every donor was a Caucasian adult living in Nashville, Tennessee, USA. Magnetic negative selection was used to enrich CD4+ T cells, after which naive cells were positively selected on CD45RA and the negative fraction became the memory subset. After blood collection by leukapheresis, PBMCs were isolated using Ficoll-Histopaque density gradient centrifugation and then cryopreserved in the vapor phase of liquid nitrogen. Analytical flow cytometry was used to check the purity and quantity of every magnetically sorted T cell population. Genomic DNA was isolated from every sorted fraction and measured by UV absorbance on a Nanodrop 2000c.

To note about this clone: Its antigen remains unidentified. No base-level quality is on record; no much larger clone is a single base apart.

TCR CDR3 regions were amplified from genomic DNA by multiplex PCR using the deep immunoSEQ assay. Genomic DNA extracted from each cell subset was distributed evenly over all wells of several immunoSEQ 96-well plates, and each plate served as one replicate. For sorted subsets, each replicate PCR was loaded with 200 ng genomic DNA, equivalent to some 31,000 T cell genomes. The purified libraries were quantified using a Qubit 3.0 fluorometer, sized with a Bioanalyzer 2100, and then quantified again using the KAPA Library Quantification kit. A separate single-read 150-cycle Illumina NextSeq 550 flow cell was used to sequence each immunoSEQ 96-well plate. In the original analysis: Because the immunoSEQ output held only junctional sequences and lacked quality scores, the filtering could not match the filtering applied to full-length reads. To assign V/J genes and CDR3, sequences were annotated using PyIR, a Python wrapper for IgBLAST v1.9, with IMGT germline references. Reads were filtered out if the reads had weak V/J assignments (E-value above 1e-6), no CDR3, stop codons, out-of-frame junctions, or ambiguous translated residues. V3J clonotypes were defined as sequences sharing an identical inferred V gene, J gene, and CDR3 amino acid sequence. The percentage overlap between two repertoires was calculated by dividing the number of shared unique clonotypes by the size of the smaller repertoire. Repertoire richness was assessed with RTK rarefaction, the Chao1 estimator, and Recon v2.1 estimates of unobserved clonotypes. For all TCRbeta clonotypes obtained by the gDNA method from a handful of donors, generation probabilities were computed with OLGA. TCRdb mirrors the immuneACCESS table, restricted to in-frame sequences. Some clones are absent from its copies; in checked studies, under half trace to an unresolved V gene, and the reason for the others is unknown. Clone size and the V and J calls come from that table; the DNA yielded D and trimming. This sample holds about 2.4 million clones; 93% were observed only once. The ten largest clones represent more than 0.35% of the sample.

The rearrangement combines TRBV7-2 with TRBJ2-3, with the D gene not confidently named. The sequence came from a man between 18 and 35 years old in good health. Some clones in this sample may be carry-over from other donors' samples. The sample comprised naive CD4+ T cells from PBMCs. The cell subset or site label for this specimen denotes: CD45RA+ positively selected. The bases are TGTGCCAGCAGCTTAAGCAGATACACAGATACGCAGTATTTT. This encodes CASSLSRYTDTQYF.